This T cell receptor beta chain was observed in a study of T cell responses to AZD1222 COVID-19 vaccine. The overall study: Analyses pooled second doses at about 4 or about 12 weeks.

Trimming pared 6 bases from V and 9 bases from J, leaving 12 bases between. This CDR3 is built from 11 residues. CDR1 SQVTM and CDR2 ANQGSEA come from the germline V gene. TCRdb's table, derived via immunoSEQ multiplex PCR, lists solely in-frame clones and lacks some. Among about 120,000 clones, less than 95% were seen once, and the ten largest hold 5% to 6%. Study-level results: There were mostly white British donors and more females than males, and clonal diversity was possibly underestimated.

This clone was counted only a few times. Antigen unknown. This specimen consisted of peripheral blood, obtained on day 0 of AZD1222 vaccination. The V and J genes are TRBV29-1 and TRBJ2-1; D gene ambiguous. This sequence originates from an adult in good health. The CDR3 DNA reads TGCAGCGTCCAAAAACAGAGTGAGCAGTTCTTC. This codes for CSVQKQSEQFF.